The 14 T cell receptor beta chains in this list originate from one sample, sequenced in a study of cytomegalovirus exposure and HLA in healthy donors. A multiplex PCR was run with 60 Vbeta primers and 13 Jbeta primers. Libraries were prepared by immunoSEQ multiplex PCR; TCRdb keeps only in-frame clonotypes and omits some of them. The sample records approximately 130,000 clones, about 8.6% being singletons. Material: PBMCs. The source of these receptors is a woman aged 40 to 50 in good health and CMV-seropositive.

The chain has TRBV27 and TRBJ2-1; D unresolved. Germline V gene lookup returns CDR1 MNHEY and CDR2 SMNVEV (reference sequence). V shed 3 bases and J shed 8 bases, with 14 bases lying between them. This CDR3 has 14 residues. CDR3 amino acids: CASSFGVAVHEQFF. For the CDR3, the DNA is TGTGCCAGCAGTTTCGGAGTGGCGGTCCATGAGCAGTTCTTC.

CDR3 in amino acids: CASRLTGTYEQYF. The CDR3 DNA is TGTGCCAGCAGGCTTACGGGGACATACGAGCAGTACTTC. This chain links TRBV7-2 with TRBJ2-5, with D possibly matching TRBD1 (6 bases). TRBJ2-7 explains the end of the DNA better; the J call may be wrong. The germline V gene has CDR1 SGHTA and CDR2 FQGNSA. CDR3 length: 13 residues.

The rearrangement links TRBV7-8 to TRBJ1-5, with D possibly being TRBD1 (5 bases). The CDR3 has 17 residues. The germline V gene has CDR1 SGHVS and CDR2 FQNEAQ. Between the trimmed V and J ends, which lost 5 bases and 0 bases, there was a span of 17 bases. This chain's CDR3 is CASSNPLGGNSNQPQHF. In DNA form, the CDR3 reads TGTGCCAGCAGCAACCCGTTGGGGGGAAATAGCAATCAGCCCCAGCATTTT. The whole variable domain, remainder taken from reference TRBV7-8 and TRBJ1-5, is GAGVSQSPRYKVAKRGQDVALRCDPISGHVSLFWYQQALGQGPEFLTYFQNEAQLDKSGLPSDRFFAERPEGSVSTLKIQRTQQEDSAVYLCASSNPLGGNSNQPQHFGDGTRLSIL.

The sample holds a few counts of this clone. The CDR3 here is CASSPFSAGRGSYNEQFF. In DNA, the CDR3 is TGTGCCAGCAGCCCCTTTTCAGCGGGCCGGGGATCCTACAATGAGCAGTTCTTC. The V gene is TRBV4-2, the J gene TRBJ2-1, with D perhaps TRBD2 (6 bases). Germline CDR1 LGHNA, CDR2 YNFKEQ. The V end was cut by 4 bases, the J end by 1 base, with 20 bases between. This CDR3 has 18 residues.

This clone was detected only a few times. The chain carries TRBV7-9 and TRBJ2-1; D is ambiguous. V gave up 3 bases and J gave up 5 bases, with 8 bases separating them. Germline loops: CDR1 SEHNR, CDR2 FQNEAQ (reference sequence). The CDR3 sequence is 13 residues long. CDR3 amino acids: CASSFSPHNEQFF. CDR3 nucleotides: TGTGCCAGCAGCTTTTCTCCCCACAATGAGCAGTTCTTC. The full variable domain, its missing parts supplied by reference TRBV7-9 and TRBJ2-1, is DTGVSQNPRHKITKRGQNVTFRCDPISEHNRLYWYRQTLGQGPEFLTYFQNEAQLEKSRLLSDRFSAERPKGSFSTLEIQRTEQGDSAMYLCASSFSPHNEQFFGPGTRLTVL.

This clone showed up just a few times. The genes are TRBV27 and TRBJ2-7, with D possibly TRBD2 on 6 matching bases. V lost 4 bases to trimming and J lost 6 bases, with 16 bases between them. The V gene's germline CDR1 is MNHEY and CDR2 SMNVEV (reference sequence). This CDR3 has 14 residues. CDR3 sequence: CASSSPTQGLEQYF. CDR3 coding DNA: TGTGCCAGCAGTTCCCCCACTCAGGGACTCGAGCAGTACTTC.

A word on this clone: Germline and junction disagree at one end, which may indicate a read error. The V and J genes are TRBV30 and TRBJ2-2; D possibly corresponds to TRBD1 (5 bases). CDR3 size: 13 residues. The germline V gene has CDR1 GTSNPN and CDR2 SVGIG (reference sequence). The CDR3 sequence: CAWVAGYTEELFF. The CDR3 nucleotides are TGTGCCTGGGTAGCAGGGTACACCGAGGAGCTGTTTTTT.

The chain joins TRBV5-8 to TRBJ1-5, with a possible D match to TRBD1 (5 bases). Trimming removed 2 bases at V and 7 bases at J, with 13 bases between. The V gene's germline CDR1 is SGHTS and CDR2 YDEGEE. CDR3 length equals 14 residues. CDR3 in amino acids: CASSLGQGDQPQHF. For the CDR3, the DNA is TGTGCCAGCAGCTTAGGCCAGGGTGACCAGCCCCAGCATTTT.

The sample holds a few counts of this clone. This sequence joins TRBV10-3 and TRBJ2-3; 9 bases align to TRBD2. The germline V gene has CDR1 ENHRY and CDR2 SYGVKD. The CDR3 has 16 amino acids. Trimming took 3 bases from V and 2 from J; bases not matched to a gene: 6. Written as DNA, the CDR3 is TGTGCCATCAGTGATGTACTAGCGGGTCTCACAGATACGCAGTATTTT. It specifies CAISDVLAGLTDTQYF.

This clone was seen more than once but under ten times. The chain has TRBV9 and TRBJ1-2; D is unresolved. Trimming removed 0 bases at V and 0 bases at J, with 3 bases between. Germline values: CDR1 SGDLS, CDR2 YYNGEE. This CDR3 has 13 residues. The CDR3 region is CASSVVSNYGYTF. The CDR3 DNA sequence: TGTGCCAGCAGCGTAGTATCTAACTATGGCTACACCTTC. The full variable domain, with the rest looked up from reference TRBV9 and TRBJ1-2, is DSGVTQTPKHLITATGQRVTLRCSPRSGDLSVYWYQQSLDQGLQFLIQYYNGEERAKGNILERFSAQQFPDLHSELNLSSLELGDSALYFCASSVVSNYGYTFGSGTRLTVV.

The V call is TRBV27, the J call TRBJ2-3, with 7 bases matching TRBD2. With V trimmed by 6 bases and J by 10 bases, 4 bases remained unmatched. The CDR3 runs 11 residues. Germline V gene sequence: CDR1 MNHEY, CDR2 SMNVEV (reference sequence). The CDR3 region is CASRDREAQYF. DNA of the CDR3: TGTGCCAGCAGAGACCGGGAGGCGCAGTATTTT.

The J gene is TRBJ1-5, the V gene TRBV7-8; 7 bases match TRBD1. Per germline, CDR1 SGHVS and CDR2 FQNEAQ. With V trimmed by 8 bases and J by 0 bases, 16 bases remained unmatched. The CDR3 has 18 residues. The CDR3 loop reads CASGPSGRGRYSNQPQHF. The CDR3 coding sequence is TGTGCCAGCGGCCCCTCGGGCAGGGGGAGATATAGCAATCAGCCCCAGCATTTT.

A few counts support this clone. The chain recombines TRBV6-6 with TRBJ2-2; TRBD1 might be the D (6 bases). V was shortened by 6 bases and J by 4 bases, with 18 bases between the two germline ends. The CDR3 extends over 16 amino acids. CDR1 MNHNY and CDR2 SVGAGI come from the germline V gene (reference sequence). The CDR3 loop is CASSLPRTVTTGELFF. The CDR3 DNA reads TGTGCCAGCAGCCTACCCAGGACAGTGACCACCGGGGAGCTGTTTTTT.

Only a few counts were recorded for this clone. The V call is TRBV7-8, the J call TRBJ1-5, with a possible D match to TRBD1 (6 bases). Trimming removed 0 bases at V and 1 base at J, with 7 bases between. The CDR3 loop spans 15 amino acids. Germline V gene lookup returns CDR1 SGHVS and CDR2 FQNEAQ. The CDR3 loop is CASSLADSSNQPQHF. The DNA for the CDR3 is TGTGCCAGCAGCTTAGCGGACAGCAGCAATCAGCCCCAGCATTTT.